The 30 T cell receptor beta chains below come from one sample, sequenced in a study of a mutant IDH1 vaccine in newly diagnosed glioma. Their antigen targets remain unknown. Assay used: immunoSEQ multiplex PCR; TCRdb lists only in-frame clones, some missing. This sample carries around 84,000 clones, about 81% of them seen once, and the ten largest clones take around 5.3%. Time point here: week 47, end of study. It was 300 ug of mutant IDH1 20-mer peptide that made up each vaccine dose, given with topical imiquimod. This sample comprised PBMCs, obtained from a glioma patient whose treatment included an IDH1 peptide vaccine. These receptors originate from a man in his forties or fifties with glioma.

The rearrangement links TRBV5-6 to TRBJ2-7; D gene unclear. Trimming took 2 bases from V and 1 from J, leaving 19 bases between them. The CDR3 runs 17 residues. The germline gives CDR1 SGHDT, CDR2 YYEEEE. CDR3 protein: CASSFRRKRPGSYEQYF. Written as DNA, the CDR3 is TGTGCCAGCAGCTTTCGGCGCAAGCGCCCAGGTTCCTACGAGCAGTACTTC. Based on the CDR3 plus reference TRBV5-6 and TRBJ2-7, the full variable domain is DAGVTQSPTHLIKTRGQQVTLRCSPKSGHDTVSWYQQALGQGPQFIFQYYEEEERQRGNFPDRFSGHQFPNYSSELNVNALLLGDSALYLCASSFRRKRPGSYEQYFGPGTRLTVT.

V usage is TRBV27 and J usage is TRBJ2-1, with 11 bases that match TRBD2. The CDR3 is 17 amino acids. V was pared by 5 bases and J by 0 bases, with 6 bases of the junction left unmatched. The germline gives CDR1 MNHEY, CDR2 SMNVEV (reference sequence). CDR3 DNA sequence: TGTGCCAGCAGTCCGACTAGCGGGGCCAGCTCCTACAATGAGCAGTTCTTC. This encodes CASSPTSGASSYNEQFF.

The rearrangement uses TRBV28 and TRBJ2-7; TRBD1 might be the D (5 bases). Deletions cut 4 bases from V and 3 bases from J, with 13 bases between. The CDR3 is 14 amino acids. CDR1 is MDHEN, CDR2 SYDVKM, per germline. The chain's CDR3 is CASSSNRLIYEQYF. The CDR3, as DNA: TGTGCCAGCAGTTCTAACAGGCTAATCTACGAGCAGTACTTC.

The J gene is TRBJ2-7, the V gene TRBV28; 12 bases are a match to TRBD2. The CDR3 covers 16 residues. Germline assignment: CDR1 MDHEN and CDR2 SYDVKM. The ends lost 5 bases at V and 0 bases at J; junction bases unmatched: 5. The CDR3: CASSLGTSGFSYEQYF. The DNA of the CDR3 is TGTGCCAGCAGTCTCGGGACTAGCGGGTTCTCCTACGAGCAGTACTTC.

Of note for this clone: The sample carries other DNA sequences with the same CDR3. The rearrangement joins TRBV10-3 to TRBJ2-7, with 8 bases identical to TRBD1. V lost 6 bases to trimming and J lost 1 base; unmatched junction nucleotides: 5. The CDR3 length is 14 residues. CDR1 ENHRY and CDR2 SYGVKD come from the germline V gene. In DNA form, the CDR3 reads TGTGCCATCAGGGGCCAGGGGGCTTCCTACGAGCAGTACTTC. This translates into CAIRGQGASYEQYF.

The chain carries TRBV11-2 and TRBJ1-4; tentatively, D is TRBD1 (5 bases). The CDR3 contains 17 residues. Germline V gene lookup returns CDR1 SGHAT and CDR2 FQNNGV. V dropped 5 bases and J dropped 4 bases, with 20 bases sitting between them. The CDR3 protein is CASSRVGRKGRNEKLFF. CDR3 coding DNA: TGTGCCAGCAGCCGAGTTGGCCGAAAGGGGCGTAATGAAAAACTGTTTTTT.

CDR3 protein: CASSQAWANTEAFF. Here the CDR3 DNA reads TGTGCCAGCAGCCAAGCCTGGGCGAACACTGAAGCTTTCTTT. This chain joins TRBV4-2 and TRBJ1-1; D is undetermined. Trimming took off 1 base at V and 1 base at J, with 7 bases between the two ends. Per the germline V gene, CDR1 is LGHNA and CDR2 is YNFKEQ. The CDR3 consists of 14 residues.

This chain connects TRBV10-3 to TRBJ2-7; TRBD2 matches at 8 bases. Germline CDR1 reads ENHRY; CDR2 reads SYGVKD. This CDR3 has 14 residues. J lost 2 bases, V lost 5 bases, and 5 bases had no gene match. CDR3 nucleotides: TGTGCCATCAGTCAACTAGCGGCTCCCTACGAGCAGTACTTC. It translates to CAISQLAAPYEQYF.

The chain combines TRBV4-1 with TRBJ1-1; tentative D call: TRBD1 (6 bases). The CDR3 totals 14 residues. Germline V gene sequence: CDR1 MGHRA, CDR2 YSYEKL. Trimming took off 2 bases at V and 4 bases at J, with 11 bases between the two ends. CDR3 sequence reads: CASSQTGSGTEAFF. Here the CDR3 DNA reads TGCGCCAGCAGCCAAACAGGGTCGGGCACTGAAGCTTTCTTT.

The V and J genes are TRBV7-9 and TRBJ2-3; 8 bases agree with TRBD1. Germline-derived CDR1 and CDR2 are SEHNR and FQNEAQ (reference sequence). There are 16 residues in the CDR3. CDR3 residues: CADRDSGGLRTDTQYF. The CDR3, as DNA: TGTGCGGACAGGGATTCTGGAGGACTACGCACAGATACGCAGTATTTT.

This sequence joins TRBV19 and TRBJ1-3; D not certain. Germline CDR1 reads LNHDA; CDR2 reads SQIVND (reference sequence). V was trimmed by 1 base and J by 0 bases, leaving 7 bases between them. This CDR3 comprises 15 residues. DNA for the CDR3: TGTGCCAGTAGTATAGCGATTATCTCTGGAAACACCATATATTTT. Amino acid sequence: CASSIAIISGNTIYF.

A few counts support this clone. The chain links TRBV12-5 to TRBJ2-2; D gene ambiguous. The CDR3 has 12 amino acids. The germline gives CDR1 LGHNT, CDR2 FRNRAP. The germline V and J ends were trimmed by 6 bases and 7 bases, with 9 bases remaining between them. This chain's CDR3 is CASGSLVGELFF. CDR3 nucleotide sequence: TGTGCTAGTGGCTCCCTTGTCGGGGAGCTGTTTTTT. The variable domain in full, with the rest retrieved from reference TRBV12-5 and TRBJ2-2, is DARVTQTPRHKVTEMGQEVTMRCQPILGHNTVFWYRQTMMQGLELLAYFRNRAPLDDSGMPKDRFSAEMPDATLATLKIQPSEPRDSAVYFCASGSLVGELFFGEGSRLTVL.

This chain links TRBV7-9 with TRBJ2-7; no firm D call. V shed 5 bases and J shed 4 bases, with 21 bases lying between them. The CDR3 totals 16 residues. Germline CDR1 and CDR2: SEHNR and FQNEAQ (reference sequence). The CDR3 here is CASSPQDPAYRYEQYF. The CDR3 nucleotides read TGTGCCAGCAGCCCGCAGGATCCGGCTTATCGATACGAGCAGTACTTC.

The chain links TRBV27 to TRBJ1-5; D uncertain. The CDR3 is 12 amino acids. Germline V gene lookup returns CDR1 MNHEY and CDR2 SMNVEV (reference sequence). V was pared by 4 bases and J by 6 bases, with 7 bases between. The CDR3 nucleotides are TGTGCCAGCAGTTCCGGACCTCAGCCCCAGCATTTT. This encodes CASSSGPQPQHF.

CDR3 residues: CASSLRGGPGGYTF. In nucleotides, the CDR3 is TGTGCCAGCAGTTTAAGGGGCGGCCCCGGTGGCTACACCTTC. The rearrangement links TRBV27 to TRBJ1-2, with D perhaps TRBD1 (5 bases). The length of the CDR3 is 14 residues. Between the trimmed V and J ends, which lost 2 bases and 7 bases, there was a span of 14 bases. In germline, CDR1 is MNHEY, CDR2 SMNVEV (reference sequence).

The chain uses TRBV28 and TRBJ2-5; a weak D match, TRBD1 (7 bases). V shed 2 bases and J shed 5 bases, with 15 bases lying between them. The CDR3 extends over 15 amino acids. Germline V gene data show CDR1 as MDHEN and CDR2 as SYDVKM. The CDR3 loop is CASSLVVGGGETQYF. The CDR3 bases are TGTGCCAGCAGTTTAGTTGTAGGAGGGGGCGAGACCCAGTACTTC.

This sequence joins TRBV6-5 and TRBJ2-5, with D uncertain. Germline CDR1 and CDR2: MNHEY and SVGAGI. V lost 0 bases and J lost 4, with 9 bases in between. The CDR3 runs 14 residues. CDR3 nucleotide sequence: TGTGCCAGCAGTTACTCGAGAATGGGAGAGACCCAGTACTTC. Its protein is CASSYSRMGETQYF.

This sequence joins TRBV2 and TRBJ2-1; 10 bases fit TRBD2. V dropped 7 bases and J dropped 5; count of bases not matched to a gene: 8. This CDR3 is 15 amino acids long. CDR1 and CDR2 (germline): SNHLY, FYNNEI. This CDR3 reads CASIISGRANNEQFF. The CDR3, as DNA: TGTGCCAGCATCATCAGCGGGAGGGCCAACAATGAGCAGTTCTTC.

The V and J genes are TRBV19 and TRBJ2-7; tentatively, D is TRBD1 (5 bases). The CDR3 is 14 amino acids. The germline CDR1 and CDR2 sequences are LNHDA and SQIVND (reference sequence). V lost 7 bases, J lost 2 bases, and 15 bases lay in between. CDR3 sequence reads: CASTEGRAAYEQYF. The CDR3 nucleotides are TGTGCCAGTACCGAAGGCAGGGCCGCCTACGAGCAGTACTTC.

The chain uses TRBV7-2 and TRBJ2-7; 8 nucleotides align to TRBD1. The CDR3 contains 18 residues. The V and J ends lost 1 base and 4 bases, in that order; junction bases with no gene match: 15. Per the germline V gene, CDR1 is SGHTA and CDR2 is FQGNSA. DNA of the CDR3: TGTGCCAGCAGCTTAGAATTCAGGGGGCGTTCTTACAGGTACGAGCAGTACTTC. It specifies CASSLEFRGRSYRYEQYF.

This sequence joins TRBV7-2 and TRBJ2-2, with D perhaps TRBD1 or TRBD2 (6 bases each). Germline-derived CDR1 and CDR2 are SGHTA and FQGNSA. CDR3 length: 16 residues. V was trimmed by 8 bases and J by 2 bases, leaving 18 bases between them. Here the CDR3 reads CASGGFAGINTGELFF. CDR3 sequence (DNA): TGTGCCAGCGGGGGCTTTGCGGGGATTAACACCGGGGAGCTGTTTTTT.

The chain uses TRBV4-3 and TRBJ2-1; possibly TRBD2 for D (5 bases). V lost 0 bases and J lost 4, with 13 bases in between. Germline V gene lookup returns CDR1 LGHNA and CDR2 YSLEER. This CDR3 spans 16 amino acids. The CDR3 bases are TGCGCCAGCAGCCAAGAAGGTGGGAGTTCTTACAATGAGCAGTTCTTC. Encoded protein: CASSQEGGSSYNEQFF.

The chain links TRBV5-4 to TRBJ2-5, with D possibly TRBD1 on 5 matching bases. Germline lookup yields CDR1 SGHNT and CDR2 YYREEE (reference sequence). Trimming cost V 4 bases and J 4 bases, with 17 bases left between them. The CDR3 is 15 residues long. The CDR3 coding sequence is TGTGCCAGCAGCGATACAGGCCCTTGGGGAGAGACCCAGTACTTC. Translated, it gives CASSDTGPWGETQYF.

This chain connects TRBV5-6 to TRBJ2-7; possible D gene TRBD1, 6 bases. CDR1 is SGHDT, CDR2 YYEEEE, per germline. V was cut by 1 base and J by 0 bases, with 11 bases left in between. This CDR3 has 15 amino acids. CDR3 residues: CASSLWGPLSYEQYF. The CDR3 DNA follows: TGTGCCAGCAGCTTGTGGGGGCCCCTCTCCTACGAGCAGTACTTC.

The table lists this clone with a count of one. CDR3 amino acids: CASSQGGQGAETDTQYF. The CDR3 DNA reads as TGCGCCAGCAGCCAAGGAGGACAGGGGGCGGAAACAGATACGCAGTATTTT. This rearrangement joins TRBV4-3 to TRBJ2-3, with 11 bases identical to TRBD1. V shed 1 base, J shed 3 bases, and the junction held 6 bases outside the gene matches. Germline loops: CDR1 LGHNA, CDR2 YSLEER. The CDR3 has 17 residues.

The CDR3 loop reads CASSITTGPSGANVLTF. CDR3 in DNA: TGTGCCAGTAGTATTACGACAGGCCCCTCTGGGGCCAACGTCCTGACTTTC. The chain links TRBV19 to TRBJ2-6; D perhaps matches TRBD1 (6 bases). V lost 3 bases to trimming and J lost 0 bases, with 12 bases between them. The germline gives CDR1 LNHDA, CDR2 SQIVND (reference sequence). The CDR3 runs to 17 residues.

This clone was seen more than once but under ten times. The chain uses TRBV5-6 and TRBJ1-4, with TRBD1 matching 7 bases. The CDR3 extends over 15 amino acids. Germline-derived CDR1 and CDR2 are SGHDT and YYEEEE. The trim removed 2 bases at V and 5 bases at J, leaving 6 bases unmatched. The CDR3 is CASSFTGEENEKLFF. Written as DNA, the CDR3 is TGTGCCAGCAGCTTTACAGGGGAGGAGAATGAAAAACTGTTTTTT.

The chain carries TRBV28 and TRBJ2-1, with 14 bases lining up with TRBD2. The CDR3 runs to 19 residues. V shed 6 bases, J shed 5 bases, and the junction held 15 bases outside the gene matches. Germline CDR1 is MDHEN and CDR2 is SYDVKM. The CDR3 DNA reads as TGTGCCAGCAGCCCGGGACTAGCGGGAGCGGTTTACAGGAACAATGAGCAGTTCTTC. Translation: CASSPGLAGAVYRNNEQFF.

The gene calls are TRBV30 and TRBJ2-5; 9 bases match TRBD1. V dropped 6 bases and J dropped 12; count of bases not matched to a gene: 8. Germline CDR1 reads GTSNPN; CDR2 reads SVGIG (reference sequence). The CDR3 consists of 11 residues. The CDR3 protein is CACVQGAAKYF. The CDR3 coding sequence is TGTGCCTGCGTACAGGGGGCCGCCAAGTACTTC.

This rearrangement joins TRBV7-9 to TRBJ2-3; 7 bases are a match to TRBD1. CDR3 length: 17 amino acids. The germline V gene encodes CDR1 SEHNR and CDR2 FQNEAQ (reference sequence). V lost 5 bases to trimming and J lost 5 bases; unmatched junction nucleotides: 16. CDR3 nucleotides: TGTGCCAGCAGCCAACAGGTGTGGGACAGTCCTGAAGATACGCAGTATTTT. Amino acids: CASSQQVWDSPEDTQYF.